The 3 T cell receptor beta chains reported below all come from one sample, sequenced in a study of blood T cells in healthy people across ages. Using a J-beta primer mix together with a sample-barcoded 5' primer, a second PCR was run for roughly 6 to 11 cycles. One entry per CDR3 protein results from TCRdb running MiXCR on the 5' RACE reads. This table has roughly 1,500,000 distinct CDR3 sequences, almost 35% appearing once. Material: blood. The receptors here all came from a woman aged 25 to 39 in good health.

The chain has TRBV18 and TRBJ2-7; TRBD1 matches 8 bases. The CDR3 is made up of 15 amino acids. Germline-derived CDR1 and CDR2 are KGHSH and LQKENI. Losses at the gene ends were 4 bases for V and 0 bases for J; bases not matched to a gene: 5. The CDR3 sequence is CASSRGQGSSYEQYF. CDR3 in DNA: TGTGCCAGCTCACGAGGACAGGGCAGCTCCTACGAGCAGTACTTC.

The CDR3 is CASSFQLETQYF. DNA for the CDR3: TGCGCCAGCAGCTTCCAGTTGGAGACCCAGTACTTC. The genes are TRBV5-1 and TRBJ2-5; D not certain. Trimming stripped 2 bases from V and 5 bases from J, with 7 bases between. CDR3 length: 12 residues. The germline V gene encodes CDR1 SGHRS and CDR2 YFSETQ.

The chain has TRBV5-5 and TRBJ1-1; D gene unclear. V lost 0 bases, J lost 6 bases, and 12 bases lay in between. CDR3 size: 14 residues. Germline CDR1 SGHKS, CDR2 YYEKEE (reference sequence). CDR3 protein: CASSLGVGLAEAFF. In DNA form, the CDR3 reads TGTGCCAGCAGCTTGGGGGTGGGGTTGGCTGAAGCTTTCTTT.